This T cell receptor (beta chain) comes out of a study of T cells in Graves' hyperthyroidism and ophthalmopathy (dated 2019 in TCRdb). In terms of the full investigation: Peripheral blood was sampled at the time of initial diagnosis, prior to any treatment. A discovery cohort of about 96 patients, 43 with Graves' ophthalmopathy and 55 to 65 with stable Graves' hyperthyroidism, was used to find distinguishing TCR V-J signatures. TCR Vbeta CDR3 sequencing of around 130 peripheral blood samples (43 ophthalmopathy, over 70 hyperthyroidism and some 17 progressor patients) is reported in the paper. The approximately 100 discovery patients were divided at random into training and test sets in a 7:3 ratio. Following sampling, methimazole starting at 30 mg daily was given to hyperthyroidism patients, and high-dose intravenous methylprednisolone was given to ophthalmopathy patients. In more than 5 Graves' hyperthyroidism patients, the study also compared T-cell repertoires from thyroid tissue with T-cell repertoires from blood. Prospective prediction of ophthalmopathy was tested in an independent validation cohort of fewer than 20 hyperthyroidism patients and 17 patients who later progressed to ophthalmopathy. The investigation overall reported the following: Sample size was not statistically predetermined, and investigators were not blinded to group allocation. A 13 V-J signature model separated ophthalmopathy from stable hyperthyroidism, with nearly 90% sensitivity and roughly 81% specificity in cross-validation and 80%/75% in testing. During validation, the model predicted progression to ophthalmopathy a median of approximately 7 months ahead of onset, with almost 71% sensitivity and around 73% specificity. Most expanded thyroid clonotypes (frequency above 0.001) were also detected in blood, suggesting blood repertoires may reflect thyroid immune responses.

Hyperthyroidism patients were newly diagnosed, had a disease duration of under 2 months, and were aged 18 to 65 years. Patients with uncontrolled infections, other autoimmune diseases, pregnancy or lactation were excluded. Diagnoses were based on clinical symptoms, serum thyroxine and TRAb, thyroid ultrasound and orbital computed tomography. For progressor patients, blood was drawn at the first diagnosis of hyperthyroidism, before any ophthalmopathy symptoms had appeared. PBMCs were separated from roughly 9.6 ml of fresh peripheral blood using Ficoll-Paque density gradient centrifugation. Progressor patients were defined as those initially diagnosed with Graves' hyperthyroidism in whom ophthalmopathy developed during follow-up. Total RNA was extracted using Trizol reagent, and RNA quality was assessed on an Agilent 2100 Bioanalyzer. Taken from cysteine to phenylalanine, the CDR3 has 15 residues. The CDR3 DNA has 45 bases and is translated from base 1. Trimmed from V: 4 bases; trimmed from J: 6 bases; junction bases lacking a gene match: 7. The germline V gene specifies KGHSH as CDR1 and LQKENI as CDR2.

There are a few counts of this clonotype. It lacks a known antigen. One base away there is no much larger clone; base qualities are not given. The TCR beta CDR3 regions were amplified from RNA transcripts. The TCR CDR3 was subjected to a first round of RT-PCR using the HTBI primer set and the Qiagen OneStep RT-PCR kit. The libraries were constructed in a second round of multiplex PCR and then size-selected and purified. Paired-end sequencing of the libraries was performed with 100 bp reads on an Illumina HiSeq2000. The paper's data handling went like this. SOAPnuke was used to process the raw data, with reads discarded if the reads contained adapters or uncalled bases, had a mean Phred below 15, or lacked an exact constant-primer or identifier match. COPE v1.2.5 was used to merge the high-quality paired reads, and each unique nucleotide sequence was defined as a clonotype. MiTCR v1.1 was used to align the clonotypes against IMGT TRBV, TRBD and TRBJ reference segments. The analysis was restricted to V-J combinations with a frequency above 0.0001, which together covered 99% to 99.2% of the repertoires. The TCS score was defined as F50 (clonal expansion) divided by E x V (chaos), with BLOSUM62-based TCRdist calculated between CDR3 peptides within each V-J. Welch's t-statistics and random forest reduced 450 to 600 V-J features to 13, which were used in a naive Bayes classifier (R e1071). The public reads were reprocessed in TCRdb via fastp at Q25 and MiXCR, keeping in-frame beta chains. Rows are unified per CDR3 protein, each entry keeping the most common DNA and genes. TCRdb, not the original authors, processed these V and J calls. This sample holds a few hundred thousand distinct CDR3 sequences; approximately 13% were observed only once. The ten largest clones take up 20% of the sample.

The V and J segments used are TRBV18 and TRBJ1-5; 9 bases in between match TRBD1. The clonotype comes from a man aged 25-40 years with Graves' hyperthyroidism that later progressed to Graves' ophthalmopathy. Sequencing was done on a sample of blood. In nucleotide form, the sequence is TGTGCCAGCTCACTACAGGGGGCCTCTGGTCAGCCCCAGCATTTT. Its product reads: CASSLQGASGQPQHF.